This T cell receptor beta chain is from a study of blood T cell repertoires in COVID-19. Per the study methods: It was from reference gene primer amplification that nucleated cell counts were estimated. Repertoires were generated with immunoSEQ multiplex PCR, while TCRdb's copy carries only in-frame clones and drops some. V and J calls and clone size come straight from that table; D and trimming were deduced from the DNA. The data show around 340,000 clones, with roughly 90% seen just once and about 7.1% held by the top ten. The material sequenced was peripheral blood. This receptor was identified in a woman aged 60-70 years with COVID-19, enrolled during active disease.

CDR3 coding DNA: TGTGCCTGGAGTGTACGGGGGACAGATAATTCACCCCTCCACTTT. It codes for CAWSVRGTDNSPLHF. The chain recombines TRBV30 with TRBJ1-6, with TRBD1 matching over 7 bases. The CDR3 has 15 residues. After removal of 0 bases from V and 5 bases from J, the junction contained 4 bases not matched to a gene. The germline V gene encodes CDR1 GTSNPN and CDR2 SVGIG (reference sequence).